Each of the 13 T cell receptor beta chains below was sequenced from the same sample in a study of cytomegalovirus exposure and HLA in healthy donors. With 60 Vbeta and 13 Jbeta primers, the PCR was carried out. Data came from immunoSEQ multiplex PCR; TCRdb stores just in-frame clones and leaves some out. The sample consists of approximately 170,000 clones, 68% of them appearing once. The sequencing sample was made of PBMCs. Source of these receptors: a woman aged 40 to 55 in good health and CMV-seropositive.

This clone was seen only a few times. CDR3 loop: CASMGEGGYNEQFF. The DNA for the CDR3 is TGCGCCAGCATGGGGGAGGGTGGTTACAATGAGCAGTTCTTC. This chain connects TRBV10-1 to TRBJ2-1; 7 nucleotides match TRBD2. Germline lookup yields CDR1 WNHNN and CDR2 SYGVQD (reference sequence). The CDR3 totals 14 residues. V was clipped by 7 bases and J by 4 bases; unmatched bases: 7.

The CDR3 protein is CASSPGLAGGRAIYEQYF. DNA for the CDR3: TGTGCCAGCTCACCGGGACTAGCGGGAGGGAGGGCCATCTACGAGCAGTACTTC. V and J are TRBV18 and TRBJ2-7, with 16 bases matching TRBD2. J was trimmed by 3 bases and V by 3 bases; bases with no gene match: 8. CDR1 and CDR2 (germline): KGHSH, LQKENI. The CDR3 sequence is 18 residues long.

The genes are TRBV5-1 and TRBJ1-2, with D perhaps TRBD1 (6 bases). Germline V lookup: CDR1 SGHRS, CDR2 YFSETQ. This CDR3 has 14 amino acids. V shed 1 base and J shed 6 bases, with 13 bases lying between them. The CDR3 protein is CASSLSTGIDGYTF. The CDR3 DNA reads TGCGCCAGCAGCTTGAGTACAGGGATCGATGGCTACACCTTC.

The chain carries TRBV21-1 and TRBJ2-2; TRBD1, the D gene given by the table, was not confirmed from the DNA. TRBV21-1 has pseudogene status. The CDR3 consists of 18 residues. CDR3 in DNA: TGTGCCAGCAGCAAAGATGGGCCAGGGAATAGAGACACCGGGGAGCTGTTTTTT. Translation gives CASSKDGPGNRDTGELFF.

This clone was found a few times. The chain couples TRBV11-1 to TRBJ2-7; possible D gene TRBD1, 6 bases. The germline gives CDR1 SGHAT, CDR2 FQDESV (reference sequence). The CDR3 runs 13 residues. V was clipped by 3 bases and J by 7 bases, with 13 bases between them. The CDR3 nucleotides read TGTGCCAGCAGCTTCCAGGGGATGGGGGAGCAGTACTTC. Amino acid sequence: CASSFQGMGEQYF. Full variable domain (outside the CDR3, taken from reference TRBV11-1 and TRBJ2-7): EAEVAQSPRYKITEKSQAVAFWCDPISGHATLYWYRQILGQGPELLVQFQDESVVDDSQLPKDRFSAERLKGVDSTLKIQPAELGDSAMYLCASSFQGMGEQYFGPGTRLTVT.

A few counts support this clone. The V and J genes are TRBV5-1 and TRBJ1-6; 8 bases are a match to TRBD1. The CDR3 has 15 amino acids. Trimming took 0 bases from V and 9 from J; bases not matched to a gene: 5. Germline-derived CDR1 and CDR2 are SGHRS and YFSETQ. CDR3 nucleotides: TGCGCCAGCAGCTTGGGGGCCGACAGGGGTTCACCCCTCCACTTT. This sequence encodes CASSLGADRGSPLHF. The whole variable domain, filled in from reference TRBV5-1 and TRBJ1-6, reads KAGVTQTPRYLIKTRGQQVTLSCSPISGHRSVSWYQQTPGQGLQFLFEYFSETQRNKGNFPGRFSGRQFSNSRSEMNVSTLELGDSALYLCASSLGADRGSPLHFGNGTRLTVT.

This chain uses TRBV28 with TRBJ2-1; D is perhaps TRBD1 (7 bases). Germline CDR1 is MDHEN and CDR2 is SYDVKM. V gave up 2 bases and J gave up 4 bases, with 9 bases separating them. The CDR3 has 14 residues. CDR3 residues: CASSLPGGYNEQFF. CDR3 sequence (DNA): TGTGCCAGCAGTTTACCAGGGGGGTACAATGAGCAGTTCTTC.

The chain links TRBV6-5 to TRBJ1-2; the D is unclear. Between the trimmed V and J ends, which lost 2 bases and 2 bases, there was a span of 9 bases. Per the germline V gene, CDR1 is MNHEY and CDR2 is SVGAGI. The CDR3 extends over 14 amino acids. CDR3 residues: CASSYERLNYGYTF. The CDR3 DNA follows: TGTGCCAGCAGTTACGAGAGGCTCAACTATGGCTACACCTTC.

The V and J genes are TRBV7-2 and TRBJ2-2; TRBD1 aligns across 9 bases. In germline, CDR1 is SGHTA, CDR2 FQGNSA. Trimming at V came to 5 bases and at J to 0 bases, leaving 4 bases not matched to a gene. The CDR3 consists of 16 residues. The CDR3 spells CASSIQGASNTGELFF. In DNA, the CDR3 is TGTGCCAGCAGCATACAGGGGGCTTCGAACACCGGGGAGCTGTTTTTT.

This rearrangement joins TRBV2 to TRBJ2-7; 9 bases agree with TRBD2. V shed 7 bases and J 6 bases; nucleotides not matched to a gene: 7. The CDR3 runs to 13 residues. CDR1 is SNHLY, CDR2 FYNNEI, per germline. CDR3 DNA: TGTGCCAGCAACGCGGGAGGGTGGGTCGAGCAGTACTTC. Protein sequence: CASNAGGWVEQYF.

For the CDR3, the DNA is TGTGCCAGTAGTGACCATGAGACTAGCGGGAGGGCCAATGAGCAGTTCTTC. Protein sequence: CASSDHETSGRANEQFF. This chain joins TRBV19 and TRBJ2-1; 14 bases match TRBD2. Germline V CDR1 and CDR2: LNHDA, SQIVND (reference sequence). V dropped 5 bases and J dropped 6; count of bases not matched to a gene: 9. The CDR3 is made up of 17 amino acids.

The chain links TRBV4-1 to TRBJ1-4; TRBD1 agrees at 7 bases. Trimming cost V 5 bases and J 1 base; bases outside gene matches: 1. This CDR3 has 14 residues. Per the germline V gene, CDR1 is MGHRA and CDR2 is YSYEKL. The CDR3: CASSYRGTNEKLFF. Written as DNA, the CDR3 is TGCGCCAGCAGCTACAGGGGAACTAATGAAAAACTGTTTTTT.

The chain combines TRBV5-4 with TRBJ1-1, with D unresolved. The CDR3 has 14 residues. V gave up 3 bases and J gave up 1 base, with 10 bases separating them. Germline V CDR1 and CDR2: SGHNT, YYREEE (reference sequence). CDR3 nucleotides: TGTGCCAGCAGCTATCTGAGAGCGAACACTGAAGCTTTCTTT. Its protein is CASSYLRANTEAFF.